Below, 30 T cell receptor beta chains from the same sample are listed, as sequenced in a study of beta chain features in type 1 diabetes. Expressed TCRB transcripts were sequenced because the isolated RNA had all been reverse transcribed beforehand. Some clones are missing from TCRdb's copy, which holds only in-frame ones; the method was immunoSEQ multiplex PCR. Of more than 300,000 clones listed, around 12% were seen once; the top ten hold approximately 0.015%. Sequencing was performed on naive CD4+ T cells from blood. These TCRs come from a man aged 18 to 35 in good health.

This clone was detected a few times. This chain links TRBV30 with TRBJ2-4; D is unresolved. The germline CDR1 and CDR2 sequences are GTSNPN and SVGIG (reference sequence). V shed 8 bases and J shed 2 bases, with 13 bases lying between them. The CDR3 has 13 residues. In DNA form, the CDR3 reads TGTGCCGGATCCCCCGGGTCCAAAAACATTCAGTACTTC. It specifies CAGSPGSKNIQYF.

This clone was recorded a few times. This chain joins TRBV18 and TRBJ2-1; 11 bases match TRBD2. There are 15 residues in the CDR3. V lost 4 bases, J lost 3 bases, and 2 bases stayed unmatched. Germline CDR1 reads KGHSH; CDR2 reads LQKENI. The CDR3 spells CASSRGTSGYNEQFF. The CDR3 bases are TGTGCCAGCTCACGTGGGACTAGCGGCTACAATGAGCAGTTCTTC.

The chain links TRBV9 to TRBJ1-2; 10 bases map to TRBD1. V lost 3 bases and J lost 3; bases outside the gene matches: 5. There are 15 residues in the CDR3. Germline CDR1 SGDLS, CDR2 YYNGEE. The CDR3 sequence is CASSDRDRGYYGYTF. CDR3 nucleotide sequence: TGTGCCAGCAGCGACCGGGACAGGGGATACTATGGCTACACCTTC.

This clone was seen more than once but under ten times. The rearrangement uses TRBV21-1 and TRBJ2-7; the D segment call TRBD2 is taken from the table without a DNA check. TRBV21-1 is termed a pseudogene. This CDR3 has 17 amino acids. CDR3 nucleotides: TGTGCCAGCAGCAACCCCTCCAAGCGGGGGAGCTCCTACGAGCAGTACTTC. It codes for CASSNPSKRGSSYEQYF.

In this sample, this clone turned up a few times. The chain employs TRBV9 and TRBJ2-1; the match to TRBD1 covers 8 bases. Looked up from germline, CDR1 is SGDLS and CDR2 is YYNGEE. Trimming removed 4 bases from V and 0 bases from J; junction bases left unmatched: 12. CDR3 size: 18 residues. The CDR3 spells CASSLRGLGQGSYNEQFF. CDR3 DNA: TGTGCCAGCAGCCTCCGAGGGTTAGGACAGGGCTCCTACAATGAGCAGTTCTTC.

The table lists this clone with a few counts. CDR3 nucleotide sequence: TGCGCCAGCAGCCCGAAGACTAGCGGGAGTAATGAGCAGTTCTTC. This codes for CASSPKTSGSNEQFF. This chain links TRBV5-1 with TRBJ2-1, with TRBD2 matching 12 bases. This CDR3 spans 15 amino acids. V trimming: 4 bases; J trimming: 7 bases; junction bases outside the gene matches: 6. Looked up from germline, CDR1 is SGHRS and CDR2 is YFSETQ.

This sequence joins TRBV7-9 and TRBJ2-7; tentative D call: TRBD2 (7 bases). Germline V gene sequence: CDR1 SEHNR, CDR2 FQNEAQ (reference sequence). Trimming removed 5 bases from V and 7 bases from J, with 12 bases in between. The CDR3 has 12 amino acids. The CDR3 sequence is CASSEQGGEQYF. CDR3 sequence (DNA): TGTGCCAGCAGCGAACAGGGAGGGGAGCAGTACTTC.

This clone was seen a few times. The chain links TRBV5-6 to TRBJ2-7; 8 bases align to TRBD1. V dropped 0 bases and J dropped 0; count of bases not matched to a gene: 5. Per germline, CDR1 SGHDT and CDR2 YYEEEE. The CDR3 consists of 16 residues. This chain's CDR3 is CASSLGQGAVSYEQYF. The CDR3 coding sequence is TGTGCCAGCAGCTTGGGGCAGGGGGCCGTCTCCTACGAGCAGTACTTC.

There are a few counts of this clone. This chain joins TRBV6-5 and TRBJ1-2, with 7 nucleotides matching TRBD1. The CDR3 has 14 amino acids. After removal of 4 bases from V and 8 bases from J, the junction contained 10 bases not matched to a gene. Germline V lookup: CDR1 MNHEY, CDR2 SVGAGI. CDR3 sequence: CASSLGGRVVGYTF. CDR3 in DNA: TGTGCCAGCAGTTTAGGGGGCAGGGTAGTAGGCTACACCTTC.

This clone was seen a few times. The chain uses TRBV25-1 and TRBJ2-7, with D maybe TRBD1 (7 bases). Trimming left V 8 bases short and J 2 bases short, with 13 bases between. From germline, CDR1 is MGHDK and CDR2 SYGVNS. The length of the CDR3 is 13 residues. Here the CDR3 reads CASRGDSAYEQYF. For the CDR3, the DNA is TGTGCCAGCCGCGGGGACAGTGCCTACGAGCAGTACTTC.

The chain joins TRBV7-9 to TRBJ1-1; maybe TRBD1 (5 bases). The V gene lost 6 bases and the J gene lost 4 bases, with 15 bases spanning the gap. The CDR3 is 14 amino acids. Germline loops: CDR1 SEHNR, CDR2 FQNEAQ (reference sequence). CDR3 DNA sequence: TGTGCCAGCAGATACAGGAGAGCGACCACTGAAGCTTTCTTT. Protein sequence: CASRYRRATTEAFF.

The rearrangement joins TRBV30 to TRBJ1-6; 8 bases match TRBD1. The germline V gene encodes CDR1 GTSNPN and CDR2 SVGIG (reference sequence). The ends lost 0 bases at V and 11 bases at J; junction bases unmatched: 6. This CDR3 comprises 14 residues. Written as DNA, the CDR3 is TGTGCCTGGAGTGTCAGGGGGCTTGGGACACCCCTCCACTTT. It is translated as CAWSVRGLGTPLHF.

This clone was counted between two and nine times. The V call is TRBV28, the J call TRBJ1-3, with D hard to call. The CDR3 is 16 amino acids. Trimming pared 4 bases from V and 4 bases from J, leaving 17 bases between. Germline V gives CDR1 MDHEN, CDR2 SYDVKM. CDR3 region: CASSSRGLGRGNTIYF. CDR3 nucleotides: TGTGCCAGCAGTTCTCGGGGTTTGGGAAGGGGAAACACCATATATTTT.

V is TRBV4-2 and J is TRBJ2-1; 10 nucleotides align to TRBD1. The CDR3 is 17 residues long. V shed 4 bases, J shed 6 bases, and the junction held 12 bases outside the gene matches. CDR1 and CDR2 (germline): LGHNA, YNFKEQ. The CDR3 nucleotides read TGTGCCAGCAGCCCACCCCAGGGACAGGGGCCTTCCAATGAGCAGTTCTTC. Translation gives CASSPPQGQGPSNEQFF.

J is TRBJ2-3 and V is TRBV5-1; unclear D gene. The germline CDR1 and CDR2 sequences are SGHRS and YFSETQ. V was clipped by 0 bases and J by 1 base, with 9 bases between them. This CDR3 comprises 15 residues. This chain's CDR3 is CASSLDNSGTDTQYF. DNA for the CDR3: TGCGCCAGCAGCTTGGACAATTCCGGCACAGATACGCAGTATTTT. Complete variable domain (other parts from reference TRBV5-1 and TRBJ2-3): KAGVTQTPRYLIKTRGQQVTLSCSPISGHRSVSWYQQTPGQGLQFLFEYFSETQRNKGNFPGRFSGRQFSNSRSEMNVSTLELGDSALYLCASSLDNSGTDTQYFGPGTRLTVL.

This clone was seen more than once but under ten times. V gene TRBV28 combines with J gene TRBJ2-7; TRBD1 matches 9 bases. The germline V gene encodes CDR1 MDHEN and CDR2 SYDVKM. Losses at the gene ends were 5 bases for V and 9 bases for J; bases not matched to a gene: 14. The CDR3 length is 15 residues. The CDR3 DNA is TGTGCCAGCAGTCCAGACGACCGGGACAGGGTTGGGCAGTACTTC. This codes for CASSPDDRDRVGQYF.

V and J are TRBV10-3 and TRBJ2-3; TRBD2 matches 9 bases. Germline V gene lookup returns CDR1 ENHRY and CDR2 SYGVKD. J lost 2 bases, V lost 0 bases, and 15 bases had no gene match. This CDR3 is 20 amino acids long. CDR3 bases: TGTGCCATCAGTGAGTCGAGGTGGCAGGCGGGAGGGAGGACCACAGATACGCAGTATTTT. Translation: CAISESRWQAGGRTTDTQYF.

J is TRBJ2-7 and V is TRBV7-3, with 11 bases aligning to TRBD2. This CDR3 comprises 16 residues. Germline CDR1 and CDR2: SGHTA and FQGTGA. V was clipped by 4 bases and J by 2 bases; unmatched bases: 7. The CDR3 DNA follows: TGTGCCAGCAGCTCCTTGACTAGCGGGGAAACCTACGAGCAGTACTTC. It specifies CASSSLTSGETYEQYF.

This clone came up a few times. V and J are TRBV9 and TRBJ1-2; 7 nucleotides match TRBD1. Germline loops: CDR1 SGDLS, CDR2 YYNGEE. The length of the CDR3 is 15 residues. J gave up 8 bases and V 4 bases, and 14 bases lay outside the gene matches. CDR3 sequence: CASSFSTNRGDGYTF. DNA of the CDR3: TGTGCCAGCAGCTTCAGCACGAACAGGGGAGACGGCTACACCTTC.

There are a few counts of this clone. The V call is TRBV5-1, the J call TRBJ1-2, with 7 bases fitting TRBD1. Per germline, CDR1 SGHRS and CDR2 YFSETQ. The V and J ends lost 7 bases and 7 bases, in that order; junction bases with no gene match: 10. The CDR3 covers 13 residues. The CDR3 loop is CASCPTGIGGYTF. CDR3 in DNA: TGCGCCAGCTGTCCGACAGGGATTGGTGGCTACACCTTC. The full variable domain, with the rest looked up from reference TRBV5-1 and TRBJ1-2, is KAGVTQTPRYLIKTRGQQVTLSCSPISGHRSVSWYQQTPGQGLQFLFEYFSETQRNKGNFPGRFSGRQFSNSRSEMNVSTLELGDSALYLCASCPTGIGGYTFGSGTRLTVV.

This chain uses TRBV9 with TRBJ1-1, with 11 bases identical to TRBD1. This CDR3 spans 15 amino acids. Trimming at V came to 3 bases and at J to 4 bases, leaving 5 bases not matched to a gene. CDR1 is SGDLS and CDR2 is YYNGEE in the germline V gene. This chain's CDR3 is CASSGGQGAVTEAFF. The CDR3 coding sequence is TGTGCCAGCAGCGGAGGACAGGGGGCTGTCACTGAAGCTTTCTTT.

The rearrangement uses TRBV2 and TRBJ2-2; no definite D call. V was pared by 7 bases and J by 4 bases, with 10 bases between. This CDR3 comprises 13 residues. Germline assignment: CDR1 SNHLY and CDR2 FYNNEI. CDR3 sequence: CASNPYPTGELFF. DNA for the CDR3: TGTGCCAGCAATCCGTATCCCACCGGGGAGCTGTTTTTT. Complete variable domain (other parts from reference TRBV2 and TRBJ2-2): EPEVTQTPSHQVTQMGQEVILRCVPISNHLYFYWYRQILGQKVEFLVSFYNNEISEKSEIFDDQFSVERPDGSNFTLKIRSTKLEDSAMYFCASNPYPTGELFFGEGSRLTVL.

The V and J genes are TRBV5-1 and TRBJ2-2; 8 nucleotides agree with TRBD1. V lost 3 bases to trimming and J lost 1 base; unmatched junction nucleotides: 2. The CDR3 extends over 15 amino acids. The germline gives CDR1 SGHRS, CDR2 YFSETQ. CDR3 in amino acids: CASSYGQGNTGELFF. The DNA of the CDR3 is TGCGCCAGCAGCTACGGACAGGGGAACACCGGGGAGCTGTTTTTT.

In its sample, this clone was seen a few times. The gene calls are TRBV5-6 and TRBJ1-2; TRBD1 aligns across 9 bases. Trimming removed 2 bases from V and 6 bases from J; junction bases left unmatched: 8. Germline V gene lookup returns CDR1 SGHDT and CDR2 YYEEEE. CDR3 length equals 15 residues. DNA for the CDR3: TGTGCCAGCAGCTTCGGGACAGGGTATGAGAATGGCTACACCTTC. Amino acids: CASSFGTGYENGYTF.

This clone was counted only a few times. Other DNA sequences in this specimen translate into the identical CDR3. The gene calls are TRBV18 and TRBJ2-3; tentative D call: TRBD2 (6 bases). V lost 3 bases to trimming and J lost 1 base, with 8 bases between them. From germline, CDR1 is KGHSH and CDR2 LQKENI. This CDR3 is built from 14 residues. The chain's CDR3 is CASSPPGGTDTQYF. The CDR3 DNA reads TGTGCCAGCTCACCCCCGGGGGGCACAGATACGCAGTATTTT.

The genes are TRBV9 and TRBJ1-4, with D maybe TRBD1 (5 bases). The V and J ends lost 0 bases and 5 bases respectively, with 14 bases between them. CDR3 length equals 16 residues. CDR1 and CDR2 (germline): SGDLS, YYNGEE. The CDR3 coding sequence is TGTGCCAGCAGCGTAGGGCCGACAGCTCCGAATGAAAAACTGTTTTTT. Translated, it gives CASSVGPTAPNEKLFF.

This clone showed up just a few times. The same CDR3 also results from other DNA sequences found in this sample. The CDR3 DNA follows: TGTGCCAGCAGTGAGCGGGTCAGCACAGATACGCAGTATTTT. Protein sequence: CASSERVSTDTQYF. The V call is TRBV25-1, the J call TRBJ2-3; D perhaps matches TRBD2 (5 bases). Trimming left V 3 bases short and J 0 bases short, with 7 bases between. The V gene's germline CDR1 is MGHDK and CDR2 SYGVNS. The CDR3 has 14 amino acids. The whole variable domain, filled in from reference TRBV25-1 and TRBJ2-3, reads EADIYQTPRYLVIGTGKKITLECSQTMGHDKMYWYQQDPGMELHLIHYSYGVNSTEKGDLSSESTVSRIRTEHFPLTLESARPSHTSQYLCASSERVSTDTQYFGPGTRLTVL.

This clone occurred a few times. The gene calls are TRBV6-5 and TRBJ1-6; D is uncertain. There are 14 residues in the CDR3. The ends were cut back, 6 bases at V and 7 bases at J, with 13 bases in the middle. From germline, CDR1 is MNHEY and CDR2 SVGAGI. The CDR3 nucleotides read TGTGCCAGCAGGGAAGGATCGGGAAATTCACCCCTCCACTTT. Translated, it gives CASREGSGNSPLHF.

V is TRBV30 and J is TRBJ2-3; D uncertain. From germline, CDR1 is GTSNPN and CDR2 SVGIG (reference sequence). V lost 2 bases, J lost 0 bases, and 9 bases lay in between. The length of the CDR3 is 14 residues. CDR3 sequence (DNA): TGTGCCTGGAGTATGCTAGTTAGCACAGATACGCAGTATTTT. Its translation is CAWSMLVSTDTQYF.

This clone was observed a few times. The V and J genes are TRBV10-3 and TRBJ1-5; the match to TRBD1 covers 8 bases. The CDR3 is 16 amino acids. Trimming took 0 bases from V and 1 from J; bases not matched to a gene: 2. The germline V gene has CDR1 ENHRY and CDR2 SYGVKD. The CDR3 here is CAISESRTGSNQPQHF. In nucleotides, the CDR3 is TGTGCCATCAGTGAGTCAAGGACAGGGAGCAATCAGCCCCAGCATTTT.